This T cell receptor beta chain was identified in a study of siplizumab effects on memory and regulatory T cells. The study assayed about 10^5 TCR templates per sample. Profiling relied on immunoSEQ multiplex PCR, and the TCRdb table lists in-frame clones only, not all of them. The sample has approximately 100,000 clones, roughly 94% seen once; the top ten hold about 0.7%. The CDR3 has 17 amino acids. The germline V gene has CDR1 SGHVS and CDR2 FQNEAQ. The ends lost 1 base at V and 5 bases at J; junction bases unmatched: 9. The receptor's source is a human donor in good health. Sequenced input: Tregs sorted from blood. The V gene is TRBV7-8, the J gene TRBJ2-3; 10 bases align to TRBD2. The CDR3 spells CASSLGASGSRVDTQYF. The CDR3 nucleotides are TGTGCCAGCAGCTTAGGGGCTAGCGGGAGTAGGGTAGATACGCAGTATTTT.